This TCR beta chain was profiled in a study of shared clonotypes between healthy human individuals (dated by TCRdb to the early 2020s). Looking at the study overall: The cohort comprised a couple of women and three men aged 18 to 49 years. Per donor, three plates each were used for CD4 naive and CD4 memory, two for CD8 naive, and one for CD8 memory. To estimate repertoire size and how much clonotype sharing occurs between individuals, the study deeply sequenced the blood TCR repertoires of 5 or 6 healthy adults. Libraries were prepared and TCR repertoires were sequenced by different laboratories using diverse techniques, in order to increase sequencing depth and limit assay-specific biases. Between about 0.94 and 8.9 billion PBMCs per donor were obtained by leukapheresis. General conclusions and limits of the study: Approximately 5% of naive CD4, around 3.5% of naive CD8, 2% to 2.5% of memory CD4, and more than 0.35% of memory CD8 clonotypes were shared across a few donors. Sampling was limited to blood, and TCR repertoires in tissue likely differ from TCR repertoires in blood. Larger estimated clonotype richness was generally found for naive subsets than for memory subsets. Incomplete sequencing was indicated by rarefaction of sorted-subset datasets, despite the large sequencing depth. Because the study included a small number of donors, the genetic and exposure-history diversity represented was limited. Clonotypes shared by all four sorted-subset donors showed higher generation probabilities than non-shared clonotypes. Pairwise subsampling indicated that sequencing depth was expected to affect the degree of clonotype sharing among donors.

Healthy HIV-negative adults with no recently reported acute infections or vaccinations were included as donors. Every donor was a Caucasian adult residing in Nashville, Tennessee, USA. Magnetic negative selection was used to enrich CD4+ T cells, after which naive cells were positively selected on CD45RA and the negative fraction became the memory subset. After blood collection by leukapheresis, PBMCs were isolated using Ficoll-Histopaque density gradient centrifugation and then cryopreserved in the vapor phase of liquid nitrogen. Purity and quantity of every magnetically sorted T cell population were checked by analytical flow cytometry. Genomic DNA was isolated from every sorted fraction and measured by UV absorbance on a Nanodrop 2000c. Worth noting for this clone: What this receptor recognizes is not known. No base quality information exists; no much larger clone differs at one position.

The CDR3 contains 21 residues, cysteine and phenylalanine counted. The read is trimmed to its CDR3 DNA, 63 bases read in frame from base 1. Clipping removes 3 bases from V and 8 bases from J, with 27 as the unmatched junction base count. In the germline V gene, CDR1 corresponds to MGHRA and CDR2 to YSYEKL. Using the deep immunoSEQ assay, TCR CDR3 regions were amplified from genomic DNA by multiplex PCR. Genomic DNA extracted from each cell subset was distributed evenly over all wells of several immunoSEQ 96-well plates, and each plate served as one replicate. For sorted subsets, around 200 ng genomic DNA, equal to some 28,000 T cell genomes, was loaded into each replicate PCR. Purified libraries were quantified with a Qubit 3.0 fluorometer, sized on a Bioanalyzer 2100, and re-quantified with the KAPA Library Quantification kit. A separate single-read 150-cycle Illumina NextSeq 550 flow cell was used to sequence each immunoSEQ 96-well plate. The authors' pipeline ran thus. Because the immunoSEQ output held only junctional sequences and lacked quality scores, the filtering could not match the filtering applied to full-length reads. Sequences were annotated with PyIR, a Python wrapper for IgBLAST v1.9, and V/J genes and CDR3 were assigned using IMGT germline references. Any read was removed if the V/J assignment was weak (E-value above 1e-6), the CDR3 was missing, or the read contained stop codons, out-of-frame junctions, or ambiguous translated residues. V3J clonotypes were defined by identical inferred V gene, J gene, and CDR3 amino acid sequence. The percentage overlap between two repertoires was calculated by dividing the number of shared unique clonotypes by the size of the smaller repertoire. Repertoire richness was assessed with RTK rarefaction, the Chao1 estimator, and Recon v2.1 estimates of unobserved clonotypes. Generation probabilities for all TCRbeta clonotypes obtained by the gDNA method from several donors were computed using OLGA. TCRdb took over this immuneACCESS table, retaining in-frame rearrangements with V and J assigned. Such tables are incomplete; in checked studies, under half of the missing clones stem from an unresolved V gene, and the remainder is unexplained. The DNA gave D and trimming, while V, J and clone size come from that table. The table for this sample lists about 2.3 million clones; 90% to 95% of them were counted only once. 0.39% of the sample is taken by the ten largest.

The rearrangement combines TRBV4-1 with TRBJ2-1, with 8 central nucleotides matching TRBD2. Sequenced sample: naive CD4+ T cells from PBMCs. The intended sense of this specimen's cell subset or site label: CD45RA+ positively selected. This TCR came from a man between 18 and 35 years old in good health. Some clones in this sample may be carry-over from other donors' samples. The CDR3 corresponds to CASSQGGGRYVMSGRRDEQFF. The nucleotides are TGCGCCAGCAGCCAGGGGGGGGGCAGGTATGTGATGAGCGGGAGACGGGATGAGCAGTTCTTC.